This T cell receptor beta chain was captured by sequencing in a study of blood T cell repertoires in COVID-19 (dated by TCRdb to the early 2020s). Broadly, across the study: Collaborator samples came from the United States, Italy and Spain and covered acute and convalescent phases of COVID-19. The material from the prospective study consisted of cDNA or gDNA derived from T cells, B-cell-depleted T cells, or PBMCs. Deeply sampled blood TCRbeta repertoires from subjects exposed to, actively infected with, or recovered from COVID-19 were included in the dataset. A freely available public database, intended as a resource for researchers studying the immune response to SARS-CoV-2, is where the repertoires were released. The samples were drawn from two sources: the first 160 participants of the ongoing ImmuneRACE study, and some 1,300 subjects contributed by 6 global collaborators. Sample metadata almost always included a de-identified subject ID, COVID-19 status, age in years and sex. HLA class I and class II types, where available, came from metadata supplied by the sample provider rather than from assay-based typing. The study at large found these results: The quantity of clinical and demographic metadata differed by source and by participant and was supplied without curation.

Points on this clone: Its antigen is still unknown. No base-level quality is on record; no much larger clone is a single base apart.

Taken from cysteine to phenylalanine, the CDR3 has 15 residues. Only the CDR3 region is kept as DNA, spanning 45 bases read in frame from base 1. V is shortened by 3 bases, J by 2 bases, and the region joining them spans 12 bases. In the germline V gene, CDR1 corresponds to SGHNT and CDR2 to YENEEA. TCRbeta CDR3 regions were amplified from genomic DNA by means of the immunoSEQ Assay, a bias-controlled multiplex PCR. Turning to the authors' computational methods: The number of nucleated cells in each sample was estimated by amplification of reference gene primers within the assay. To quantify the absolute abundance of each unique TCRbeta CDR3 rearrangement, sequence reads were collapsed and filtered. For each sample, productive Simpson clonality was calculated as the square root of Simpson's diversity index across productive rearrangements. The table comes from immuneACCESS by way of TCRdb, which keeps in-frame sequences with V and J called. Part of the clones is missing from these tables; in studies checked, under half for an unresolved V gene and the rest for unknown reasons. V, J and clone size are taken as reported in that table, and D and trimming were inferred from the DNA itself. Across this sample there are under 200,000 clones, with approximately 91% seen only once. Around 4.8% of the sample rests with the top ten.

One collaborating source in Seattle enrolled patients while the patients were actively infected and followed the patients over time throughout the course of disease. The collaborating institutions used their own protocols to collect whole blood in K2EDTA tubes. For TCRbeta analysis, collaborator samples were shipped as frozen whole blood, as isolated PBMCs, or as DNA extracted from either sample type. Sequencing input: peripheral blood. The chain is made from TRBV11-3 and TRBJ2-3; TRBD2 is a weak D gene call, 5 bases matching. The clonotype comes from a man younger than 35 with COVID-19, enrolled during active disease. CDR3 loop: CASSFGGSNTDTQYF. In nucleotide form, the sequence is TGTGCCAGCAGCTTTGGAGGCTCTAACACAGATACGCAGTATTTT.